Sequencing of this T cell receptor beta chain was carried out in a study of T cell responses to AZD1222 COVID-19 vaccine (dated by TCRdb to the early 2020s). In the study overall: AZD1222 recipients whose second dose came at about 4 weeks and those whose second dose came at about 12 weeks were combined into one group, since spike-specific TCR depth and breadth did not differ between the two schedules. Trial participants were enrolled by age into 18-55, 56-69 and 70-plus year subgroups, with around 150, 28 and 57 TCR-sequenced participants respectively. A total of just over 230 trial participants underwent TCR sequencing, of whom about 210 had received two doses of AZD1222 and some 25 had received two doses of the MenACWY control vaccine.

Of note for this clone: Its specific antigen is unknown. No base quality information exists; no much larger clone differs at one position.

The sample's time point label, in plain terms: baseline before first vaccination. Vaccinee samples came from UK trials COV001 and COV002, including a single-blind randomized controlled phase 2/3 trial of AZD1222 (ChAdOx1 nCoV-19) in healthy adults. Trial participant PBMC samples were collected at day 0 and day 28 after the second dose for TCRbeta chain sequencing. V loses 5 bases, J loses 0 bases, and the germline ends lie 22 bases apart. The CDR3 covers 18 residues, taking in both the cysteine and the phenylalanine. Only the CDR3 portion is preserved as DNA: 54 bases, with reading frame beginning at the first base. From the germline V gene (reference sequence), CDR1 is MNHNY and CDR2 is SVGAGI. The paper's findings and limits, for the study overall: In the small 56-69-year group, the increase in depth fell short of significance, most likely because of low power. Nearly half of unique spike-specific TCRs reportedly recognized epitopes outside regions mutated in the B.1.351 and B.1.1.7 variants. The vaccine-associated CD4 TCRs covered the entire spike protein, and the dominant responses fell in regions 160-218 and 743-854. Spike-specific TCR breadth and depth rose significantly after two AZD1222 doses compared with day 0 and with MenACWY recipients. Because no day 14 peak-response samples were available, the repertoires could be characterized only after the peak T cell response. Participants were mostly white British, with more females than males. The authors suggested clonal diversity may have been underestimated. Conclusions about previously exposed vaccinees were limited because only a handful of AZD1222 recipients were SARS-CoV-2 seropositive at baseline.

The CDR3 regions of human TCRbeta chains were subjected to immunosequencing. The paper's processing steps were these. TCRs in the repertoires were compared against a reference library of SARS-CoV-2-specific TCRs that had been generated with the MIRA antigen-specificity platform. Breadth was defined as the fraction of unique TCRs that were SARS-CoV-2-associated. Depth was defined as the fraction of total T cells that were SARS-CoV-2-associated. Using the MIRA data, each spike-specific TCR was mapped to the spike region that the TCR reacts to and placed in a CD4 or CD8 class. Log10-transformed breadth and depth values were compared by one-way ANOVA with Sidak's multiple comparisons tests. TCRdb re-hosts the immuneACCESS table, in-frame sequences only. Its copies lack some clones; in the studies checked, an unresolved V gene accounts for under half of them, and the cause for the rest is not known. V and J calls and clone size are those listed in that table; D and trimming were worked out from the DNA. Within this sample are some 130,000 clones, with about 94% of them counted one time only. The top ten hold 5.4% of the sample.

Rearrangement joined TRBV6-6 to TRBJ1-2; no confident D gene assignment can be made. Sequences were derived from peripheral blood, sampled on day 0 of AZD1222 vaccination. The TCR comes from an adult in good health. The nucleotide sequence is TGTGCCAGCAGTCCTTACAGCATAGGTCGTCAAGCTAACTATGGCTACACCTTC. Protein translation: CASSPYSIGRQANYGYTF.